These T cell receptor beta chains were read from a single sample in a study of T cell responses to AZD1222 COVID-19 vaccine. This table comes from immunoSEQ multiplex PCR, and its TCRdb copy is limited to in-frame clones, with some not included. The sample holds about 93,000 clones, roughly 86% seen once. The source material was peripheral blood, sampled on day 0 of MenACWY control vaccination. The origin of the receptors is an adult in good health. The CDR3 runs from the conserved cysteine through the conserved F or W. A D gene is named only where the DNA matches it firmly. Size is stated for part of the rows, as once, few or many counts, or as a class when the clone is expanded.

abundance | j_gene | d_gene | v_gene | CDR3aa | CDR3nt
- | TRBJ2-1 | TRBD2 | TRBV6-2/TRBV6-3 | CASSYRGGPYNEQFF | TGTGCCAGCAGTTACCGGGGGGGCCCCTACAATGAGCAGTTCTTC
- | TRBJ1-2 | - | TRBV6-5 | CASSYWSKASGDGYTF | TGTGCCAGCAGTTACTGGTCCAAGGCCTCCGGGGACGGCTACACCTTC
- | TRBJ2-1 | - | TRBV11-1 | CASSLVLGGSYNEQFF | TGTGCCAGCAGCTTAGTTCTGGGAGGCTCCTACAATGAGCAGTTCTTC
- | TRBJ2-2 | TRBD2 | TRBV7-2 | CASSSPTSGPTGELFF | TGTGCCAGCAGCTCACCTACTAGCGGGCCGACCGGGGAGCTGTTTTTT
- | TRBJ1-6 | - | TRBV9 | CASSGGVISPLHF | TGTGCCAGCAGCGGCGGGGTGATTTCACCCCTCCACTTT
- | TRBJ2-2 | - | TRBV7-9 | CASRKRVTGELFF | TGTGCCAGCAGAAAAAGGGTTACCGGGGAGCTGTTTTTT
- | TRBJ2-7 | - | TRBV4-3 | CASSQDGTWSSYEQYF | TGCGCCAGCAGCCAAGATGGAACATGGAGCTCCTACGAGCAGTACTTC
- | TRBJ1-6 | - | TRBV9 | CASSSYGGMDSPLHF | TGTGCCAGCAGTTCATACGGGGGCATGGATTCACCCCTCCACTTT
- | TRBJ2-3 | TRBD1 | TRBV11-3 | CASSLNQRQGKQYF | TGTGCCAGCAGCCTGAATCAGCGACAGGGAAAGCAGTATTTT
- | TRBJ1-2 | - | TRBV11-2 | CASSLAGIRGYGYTF | TGTGCCAGCAGCTTAGCCGGGATTAGGGGCTATGGCTACACCTTC
- | TRBJ2-1 | - | TRBV28 | CASSSPPVYNEQFF | TGTGCCAGCAGTTCGCCCCCCGTCTACAATGAGCAGTTCTTC
- | TRBJ2-1 | - | TRBV4-3 | CASSQDPVLNEQFF | TGCGCCAGCAGCCAAGATCCCGTCCTCAATGAGCAGTTCTTC
- | TRBJ1-5 | TRBD1 | TRBV7-2 | CASSSPLGQGNQPQHF | TGTGCCAGCAGCTCCCCCCTGGGACAGGGGAATCAGCCCCAGCATTTT
once | TRBJ1-1 | - | TRBV5-1 | CASSLTDDTEAFF | TGCGCCAGCAGCTTGACGGATGACACTGAAGCTTTCTTT
- | TRBJ2-5 | TRBD1 | TRBV18 | CASSPLGQGETQYF | TGTGCCAGCTCACCATTGGGACAGGGGGAGACCCAGTACTTC
medium-sized | TRBJ2-7 | - | TRBV28 | CASSLWGLGTVPKQYF | TGTGCCAGCAGTTTATGGGGACTCGGGACAGTCCCCAAGCAGTACTTC
once | TRBJ1-3 | - | TRBV28 | CASSSGVSGNTIYF | TGTGCCAGCAGCTCAGGGGTTTCCGGAAACACCATATATTTT
- | TRBJ2-5 | - | TRBV18 | CASSPFSETQYF | TGTGCCAGCTCACCATTTTCAGAGACCCAGTACTTC
few | TRBJ2-7 | - | TRBV27 | CASSTLYEQYF | TGTGCCAGCAGTACATTATACGAGCAGTACTTC
once | TRBJ1-1 | - | TRBV4-1 | CASSYPGASPEAFF | TGCGCCAGCAGCTATCCAGGGGCCTCCCCTGAAGCTTTCTTT
- | TRBJ1-1 | - | TRBV28 | CASSLRHGETTEAFF | TGTGCCAGCAGTTTAAGACACGGGGAGACCACTGAAGCTTTCTTT
- | TRBJ2-3 | TRBD1 | TRBV7-7 | CASSLRPWTGGVKDTQYF | TGTGCTAGCAGCTTACGGCCCTGGACAGGGGGCGTCAAAGATACGCAGTATTTT
- | TRBJ1-4 | - | TRBV11-2 | CASSLGPGVGQSEKLFF | TGTGCCAGCAGCTTAGGCCCAGGGGTGGGGCAAAGCGAAAAACTGTTTTTT
- | TRBJ1-1 | TRBD1 | TRBV30 | CACGQDEAFF | TGTGCCTGCGGACAGGACGAAGCTTTCTTT
- | TRBJ2-3 | - | TRBV9 | CASSVTSQGRGTDTQYF | TGTGCCAGCAGCGTAACTAGTCAGGGAAGGGGCACAGATACGCAGTATTTT
- | TRBJ1-4 | - | TRBV30 | CAWSAGLRGEKLFF | TGTGCCTGGAGTGCGGGGCTTAGGGGGGAAAAACTGTTTTTT
- | TRBJ1-5 | - | TRBV30 | CAWSKAGNQPQHF | TGTGCCTGGAGTAAAGCAGGGAATCAGCCCCAGCATTTT
- | TRBJ1-6 | - | TRBV21-1 | CASSTPRCASYNSPLHF | TGTGCCAGCAGCACACCCAGGTGCGCCTCCTATAATTCACCCCTCCACTTT
- | TRBJ1-2 | - | TRBV2 | CAGSGGSPNYGYTF | TGTGCCGGGAGTGGAGGCAGCCCCAACTATGGCTACACCTTC
- | TRBJ1-1 | - | TRBV20-1 | CSASPGAEAFF | TGCAGTGCTAGTCCAGGGGCTGAAGCTTTCTTT